The 10 T cell receptor beta chains in this list originate from one sample, sequenced in a study of cytomegalovirus exposure and HLA in healthy donors. The PCR used 60 Vbeta and 13 Jbeta primers. Libraries were prepared by immunoSEQ multiplex PCR; TCRdb keeps only in-frame clonotypes and omits some of them. The data hold roughly 250,000 clones, with roughly 86% observed a single time. The specimen was PBMCs. The receptors come from a woman between 40 and 55 years old in good health and CMV-seropositive.

The rearrangement joins TRBV5-1 to TRBJ1-5; D not certain. The CDR3 is 14 residues long. V shed 1 base and J shed 5 bases, with 10 bases lying between them. CDR1 SGHRS and CDR2 YFSETQ come from the germline V gene. CDR3 sequence (DNA): TGCGCCAGCAGCTTGTCTCCCGGTGATCAGCCCCAGCATTTT. Encoded protein: CASSLSPGDQPQHF.

The chain uses TRBV27 and TRBJ2-1, with a tentative D call TRBD2 (5 bases). The CDR3 loop spans 14 amino acids. Germline V lookup: CDR1 MNHEY, CDR2 SMNVEV (reference sequence). V was pared by 6 bases and J by 9 bases, with 18 bases between. The CDR3 region has the DNA TGTGCCAGCAGCCAATGGGAGAGGCGTGGTGAGCAGTTCTTC. It translates to CASSQWERRGEQFF.

The chain links TRBV7-9 to TRBJ2-5; 7 bases line up with TRBD2. The J segment lost 7 bases and the V segment lost 5 bases, leaving 7 bases of the junction unmatched. The CDR3 spans 13 residues. The germline V gene has CDR1 SEHNR and CDR2 FQNEAQ (reference sequence). The CDR3 region has the DNA TGTGCCAGCAGCCTTCGGGGGGACGTGACCCAGTACTTC. It codes for CASSLRGDVTQYF.

The chain employs TRBV4-1 and TRBJ2-5, with 8 bases that match TRBD1. Judging by the DNA end, TRBJ2-7 fits better; the J call may be wrong. Germline CDR1 and CDR2: MGHRA and YSYEKL. This CDR3 contains 15 residues. CDR3 sequence (DNA): TGCGCCAGCAGCCAAGATGACAGGGGCGGGTACGAGCAGTACTTC. As protein: CASSQDDRGGYEQYF.

In regard to this clone: Germline and junction disagree at one end, which may indicate a read error. Here the CDR3 reads CAGSLDGGGQPQHF. The CDR3 bases are TGCGCCGGCAGCTTGGATGGGGGGGGTCAGCCCCAGCATTTT. This chain links TRBV5-1 with TRBJ1-5, with D possibly TRBD1 on 5 matching bases. Germline values: CDR1 SGHRS, CDR2 YFSETQ. The CDR3 is 14 amino acids.

CDR3 coding DNA: TGTGCCAGCAGCTTTTTAGGCGCGGGAGGGGTTGCGAATGAGCAGTTCTTC. Translating gives CASSFLGAGGVANEQFF. The chain combines TRBV7-8 with TRBJ2-1; the match to TRBD2 covers 9 bases. CDR1 SGHVS and CDR2 FQNEAQ come from the germline V gene. V shed 3 bases and J 7 bases; nucleotides not matched to a gene: 13. The CDR3 spans 17 residues.

V gene TRBV9 combines with J gene TRBJ2-5; TRBD2 matches 8 bases. Looked up from germline, CDR1 is SGDLS and CDR2 is YYNGEE. Trimming cost V 0 bases and J 0 bases; bases outside gene matches: 4. CDR3 length: 16 amino acids. The CDR3 loop reads CASSVGVAGYQETQYF. The CDR3 DNA reads TGTGCCAGCAGCGTAGGGGTAGCGGGGTACCAAGAGACCCAGTACTTC.

Comments on this clone: One end of the junction does not line up with germline, which may come from a read error. The genes are TRBV27 and TRBJ2-7, with D perhaps TRBD1 (5 bases). CDR1 and CDR2 from the germline V gene are MNHEY and SMNVEV (reference sequence). This CDR3 is 13 amino acids long. CDR3 residues: CASSLSGVAGRLF. CDR3 bases: TGTGCCAGCAGCTTATCGGGTGTCGCAGGGCGACTCTTC.

The chain has TRBV25-1 and TRBJ2-7; a possible D gene is TRBD2 (6 bases). Germline loops: CDR1 MGHDK, CDR2 SYGVNS. V was cut by 6 bases and J by 7 bases, with 7 bases left in between. The CDR3 totals 10 residues. This CDR3 is CASSRGEQYF. The CDR3, as DNA: TGTGCCAGCAGCCGGGGGGAGCAGTACTTC.

This clone was found once. The gene calls are TRBV7-3 and TRBJ2-1, with 14 bases lining up with TRBD2. Germline V lookup: CDR1 SGHTA, CDR2 FQGTGA. The CDR3 totals 17 residues. J was trimmed by 9 bases and V by 2 bases; bases with no gene match: 9. As DNA, the CDR3 is TGTGCCAGCAGCTTAGAGGGGACTAGCGGGAGCTTGGGTGAGCAGTTCTTC. It is translated as CASSLEGTSGSLGEQFF.